This T cell receptor beta chain is from a study of beta chain features in type 1 diabetes. Sequenced material consisted of expressed TCRB transcripts (all of the isolated RNA was reverse transcribed). Libraries were prepared by immunoSEQ multiplex PCR; TCRdb keeps only in-frame clonotypes and omits some of them. The sample contains 500,000 to 800,000 clones, 12% of which appear only once. This clone was seen a handful of times. Its antigen is currently unknown. Study conclusions and caveats: Shortening of TCRB CDR3s, moderate but significant, appeared in all four CD4+ subsets of Type 1 diabetes patients. PCR might favor shorter templates, equally in patients and controls.

Trimming at V came to 2 bases and at J to 0 bases, leaving 1 base not matched to a gene. CDR1 SGHTS and CDR2 YDEGEE come from the germline V gene. The CDR3 runs 15 residues. The specimen was naive CD4+ T cells from blood. V usage is TRBV5-8 and J usage is TRBJ1-4, with TRBD1 matching over 7 bases. This TCR derives from a man aged 25-40 years with type 1 diabetes. CDR3: CASSFQGATNEKLFF. The CDR3 DNA is TGTGCCAGCAGCTTTCAGGGGGCAACTAATGAAAAACTGTTTTTT.